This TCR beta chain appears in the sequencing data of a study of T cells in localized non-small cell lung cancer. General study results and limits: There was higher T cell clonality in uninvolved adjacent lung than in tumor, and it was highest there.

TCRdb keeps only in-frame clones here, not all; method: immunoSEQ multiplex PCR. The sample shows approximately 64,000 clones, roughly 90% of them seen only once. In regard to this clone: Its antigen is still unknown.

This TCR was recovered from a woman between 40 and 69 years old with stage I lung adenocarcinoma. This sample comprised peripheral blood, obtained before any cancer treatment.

This CDR3 is CASSLSQGANTEAFF. In DNA, the CDR3 is TGTGCCAGCAGCTTATCACAGGGGGCGAACACTGAAGCTTTCTTT. The chain joins TRBV7-9 to TRBJ1-1, with 9 bases lining up with TRBD1. CDR1 is SEHNR and CDR2 is FQNEAQ in the germline V gene (reference sequence). CDR3 size: 15 residues. V shed 2 bases, J shed 1 base, and the junction held 2 bases outside the gene matches.